These 32 T cell receptor beta chains were sequenced from one sample in a study of T cells in tuberculosis. This sample's time point: new active TB diagnosis, blood taken before or within 7 days of starting treatment. Produced via immunoSEQ multiplex PCR; TCRdb's table is partial and in-frame only. The sample lists over 25,000 clones, around 90% seen once, with around 7% in the top ten. The source material was PBMCs, sampled at tuberculosis diagnosis. The source of these receptors is an adult with tuberculosis.

The gene calls are TRBV27 and TRBJ1-1, with D hard to call. In germline, CDR1 is MNHEY, CDR2 SMNVEV (reference sequence). The V and J ends lost 5 bases and 2 bases respectively, with 12 bases between them. This CDR3 contains 14 residues. CDR3 bases: TGTGCCAGCAGTGCTAACCTAGGCAACACTGAAGCTTTCTTT. Translating it yields CASSANLGNTEAFF.

The chain joins TRBV10-3 to TRBJ2-5; no clear D. The CDR3 length is 13 residues. CDR1 and CDR2 (germline): ENHRY, SYGVKD. V was cut by 3 bases and J by 1 base, with 6 bases left in between. In DNA form, the CDR3 reads TGTGCCATCAGTGACCAGATCCAAGAGACCCAGTACTTC. It codes for CAISDQIQETQYF.

This clone has a handful of counts. CDR3 coding DNA: TGTGCCAGCAGTGAGCGCTTCGTAGGGCTCTCTCCGGGGGAGACCCAGTACTTC. It codes for CASSERFVGLSPGETQYF. The genes are TRBV25-1 and TRBJ2-5; possibly TRBD2 for D (5 bases). The CDR3 covers 18 residues. Germline-derived CDR1 and CDR2 are MGHDK and SYGVNS. V lost 3 bases to trimming and J lost 5 bases, with 25 bases between them.

This chain uses TRBV7-3 with TRBJ2-7, with a possible D match to TRBD2 (7 bases). The V end lost 5 bases, the J end lost 3 bases, and 17 bases lay between the germline ends. This CDR3 region has 15 residues. Germline lookup yields CDR1 SGHTA and CDR2 FQGTGA. The CDR3 reads CASSPWGGANYEQYF. In nucleotides, the CDR3 is TGTGCCAGCAGCCCCTGGGGGGGGGCCAACTACGAGCAGTACTTC.

The chain links TRBV2 to TRBJ2-1; 9 positions agree with TRBD1. This CDR3 contains 15 residues. Germline loops: CDR1 SNHLY, CDR2 FYNNEI. J was trimmed by 5 bases and V by 4 bases; bases with no gene match: 6. The CDR3 spells CASSVRDRDHNEQFF. CDR3 DNA sequence: TGTGCCAGCAGTGTTAGGGACAGGGATCACAATGAGCAGTTCTTC.

A single count supports this clone. The V call is TRBV5-4, the J call TRBJ1-1; 10 bases fit TRBD1. Germline values: CDR1 SGHNT, CDR2 YYREEE (reference sequence). This CDR3 region has 17 residues. Trimming cost V 3 bases and J 4 bases; bases outside gene matches: 12. The CDR3 region is CASSSNPGQGMGTEAFF. Here the CDR3 DNA reads TGTGCCAGCAGCTCAAATCCGGGACAGGGGATGGGCACTGAAGCTTTCTTT.

The chain has TRBV4-2 and TRBJ2-3; 10 bases agree with TRBD2. Germline V gene sequence: CDR1 LGHNA, CDR2 YNFKEQ. This CDR3 is built from 17 residues. Unmatched junction bases numbered 9, after V lost 0 bases and J lost 6 bases. The CDR3 region has the DNA TGTGCCAGCAGCCAAGAAAATCCTAGCGGGAGACGTGATACGCAGTATTTT. It specifies CASSQENPSGRRDTQYF.

V and J are TRBV7-3 and TRBJ2-2, with D hard to call. V shed 6 bases and J shed 0 bases, with 11 bases lying between them. CDR3 size: 15 residues. Germline CDR1 is SGHTA and CDR2 is FQGTGA. DNA for the CDR3: TGTGCCAGCAGATATTCTTCTTCGAACACCGGGGAGCTGTTTTTT. Amino acid sequence: CASRYSSSNTGELFF.

This clone was seen only once. This chain joins TRBV11-2 and TRBJ2-1; no clear D. V shed 1 base and J shed 15 bases, with 10 bases lying between them. This CDR3 region has 11 residues. Germline assignment: CDR1 SGHAT and CDR2 FQNNGV. The CDR3 region is CASSLVPGPFF. CDR3 nucleotides: TGTGCCAGCAGCTTAGTCCCAGGCCCGTTCTTC. The complete variable domain, with remaining parts taken from reference TRBV11-2 and TRBJ2-1, reads EAGVAQSPRYKIIEKRQSVAFWCNPISGHATLYWYQQILGQGPKLLIQFQNNGVVDDSQLPKDRFSAERLKGVDSTLKIQPAKLEDSAVYLCASSLVPGPFFGPGTRLTVL.

The gene calls are TRBV19 and TRBJ1-5, with D perhaps matching TRBD1 (6 bases). With 5 bases removed from V and 3 bases from J, the gap between germline ends came to 11 bases. The germline CDR1 and CDR2 sequences are LNHDA and SQIVND (reference sequence). There are 14 residues in the CDR3. In DNA, the CDR3 is TGTGCCAGTAGTTCTCGGACAGACAATCAGCCCCAGCATTTT. It yields the protein CASSSRTDNQPQHF.

This chain uses TRBV5-1 with TRBJ2-1, with 11 positions matching TRBD2. V was pared by 4 bases and J by 0 bases, with 3 bases of the junction left unmatched. Germline V gives CDR1 SGHRS, CDR2 YFSETQ. The CDR3 has 16 residues. CDR3: CASSILAGGSYNEQFF. CDR3 sequence (DNA): TGCGCCAGCAGCATCCTAGCGGGGGGCTCCTACAATGAGCAGTTCTTC.

The J gene is TRBJ2-7, the V gene TRBV25-1; D gene ambiguous. The CDR3 spans 14 residues. Germline V gene lookup returns CDR1 MGHDK and CDR2 SYGVNS. V lost 3 bases and J 4 bases, leaving 13 bases between the germline ends. The CDR3 protein is CASSEPVRPYEQYF. The CDR3 nucleotides read TGTGCCAGCAGTGAGCCGGTCAGGCCTTACGAGCAGTACTTC.

This chain connects TRBV29-1 to TRBJ1-5; 7 nucleotides match TRBD1. The CDR3 extends over 15 amino acids. Germline V lookup: CDR1 SQVTM, CDR2 ANQGSEA. J gave up 4 bases and V 4 bases, and 10 bases lay outside the gene matches. CDR3 nucleotide sequence: TGCAGCGTTGGATTGGGGGGACAGCCTAATCAGCCCCAGCATTTT. It specifies CSVGLGGQPNQPQHF.

This clone is termed medium-sized. The chain employs TRBV7-2 and TRBJ1-2, with D perhaps TRBD1 (6 bases). CDR1 and CDR2 (germline): SGHTA, FQGNSA. CDR3 length: 15 amino acids. The germline V and J ends were trimmed by 7 bases and 4 bases, with 19 bases remaining between them. CDR3 DNA: TGTGCCAGCACTCTTGCTTTGGGGGCTAGCTATGGCTACACCTTC. Encoded protein: CASTLALGASYGYTF.

V usage is TRBV5-1 and J usage is TRBJ1-2; D call uncertain. The V end lost 0 bases, the J end lost 7 bases, and 10 bases lay between the germline ends. Germline-derived CDR1 and CDR2 are SGHRS and YFSETQ. The length of the CDR3 is 13 residues. The CDR3 DNA sequence: TGCGCCAGCAGCTTGGGTTTTGAGGGTGGCTACACCTTC. Its translation: CASSLGFEGGYTF.

This chain links TRBV2 with TRBJ2-7, with D tentatively TRBD1 (6 bases). CDR1 SNHLY and CDR2 FYNNEI come from the germline V gene. Between the trimmed V and J ends, which lost 3 bases and 2 bases, there was a span of 17 bases. This CDR3 region has 16 residues. This CDR3 is CASSDSFTGLTYEQYF. For the CDR3, the DNA is TGTGCCAGCAGTGATTCCTTCACAGGGCTCACCTACGAGCAGTACTTC.

The chain recombines TRBV11-1 with TRBJ2-1; 11 bases align to TRBD2. This CDR3 has 15 amino acids. With V trimmed by 1 base and J by 9 bases, 5 bases remained unmatched. CDR1 and CDR2 from the germline V gene are SGHAT and FQDESV (reference sequence). The CDR3 here is CASSLVAGGPGEQFF. The CDR3 nucleotides are TGTGCCAGCAGCTTAGTAGCGGGAGGGCCCGGTGAGCAGTTCTTC.

J is TRBJ1-2 and V is TRBV19; the D is unclear. Looked up from germline, CDR1 is LNHDA and CDR2 is SQIVND (reference sequence). The CDR3 extends over 13 amino acids. V shed 3 bases and J shed 5 bases, with 10 bases lying between them. CDR3 in DNA: TGTGCCAGTAGTATTGCGGGGTGGTATGGCTACACCTTC. Its protein product is CASSIAGWYGYTF. The entire variable domain, with the rest obtained from reference TRBV19 and TRBJ1-2, is as follows: DGGITQSPKYLFRKEGQNVTLSCEQNLNHDAMYWYRQDPGQGLRLIYYSQIVNDFQKGDIAEGYSVSREKKESFPLTVTSAQKNPTAFYLCASSIAGWYGYTFGSGTRLTVV.

CDR3 loop: CASTRLPGSSPYEQYF. For the CDR3, the DNA is TGTGCCAGCACCAGACTCCCGGGTTCCAGCCCCTACGAGCAGTACTTC. This chain connects TRBV28 to TRBJ2-7, with D hard to call. Trimming took off 7 bases at V and 2 bases at J, with 21 bases between the two ends. The germline gives CDR1 MDHEN, CDR2 SYDVKM. CDR3 length equals 16 residues.

The chain combines TRBV20-1 with TRBJ1-6, with D perhaps TRBD1 (6 bases). The CDR3 is made up of 11 amino acids. Deletions cut 8 bases from V and 7 bases from J, with 9 bases between. Per germline, CDR1 DFQATT and CDR2 SNEGSKA (reference sequence). CDR3 in DNA: TGCAGTACAGGGTTGAATTCACCCCTCCACTTT. This sequence encodes CSTGLNSPLHF.

This clone was counted once. The V gene is TRBV7-3, the J gene TRBJ2-7; TRBD1 aligns across 7 bases. The CDR3 has 19 amino acids. The V segment lost 5 bases and the J segment 0 bases; nucleotides outside the gene matches: 19. The germline CDR1 and CDR2 sequences are SGHTA and FQGTGA. The CDR3 region is CASSQQGKISGQTSYEQYF. The CDR3 DNA reads as TGTGCCAGCAGCCAGCAGGGAAAGATTTCGGGACAGACCTCCTACGAGCAGTACTTC. Based on the CDR3 plus reference TRBV7-3 and TRBJ2-7, the full variable domain is GAGVSQTPSNKVTEKGKYVELRCDPISGHTALYWYRQSLGQGPEFLIYFQGTGAADDSGLPNDRFFAVRPEGSVSTLKIQRTERGDSAVYLCASSQQGKISGQTSYEQYFGPGTRLTVT.

This clone was seen a few times. This sequence joins TRBV27 and TRBJ2-3; 9 bases line up with TRBD2. With 6 bases clipped from V and 2 bases from J, the junction kept 12 bases outside the gene matches. This CDR3 contains 17 residues. The germline gives CDR1 MNHEY, CDR2 SMNVEV (reference sequence). The DNA for the CDR3 is TGTGCCAGCAGCCCGAGGCAGCGGGGGGTCTCCACAGATACGCAGTATTTT. Translated: CASSPRQRGVSTDTQYF.

The J gene is TRBJ1-4, the V gene TRBV28; a possible D gene is TRBD1 (5 bases). The CDR3 is made up of 13 amino acids. Germline V gene sequence: CDR1 MDHEN, CDR2 SYDVKM. V was pared by 10 bases and J by 8 bases, with 17 bases between. The CDR3 sequence: CATDSGNGEKLFF. In DNA, the CDR3 is TGTGCCACCGACAGTGGCAATGGGGAAAAACTGTTTTTT.

The CDR3 spells CASSSIAGEGYNEQFF. DNA for the CDR3: TGCGCCAGCAGCTCCATAGCGGGAGAGGGTTACAATGAGCAGTTCTTC. The chain links TRBV5-1 to TRBJ2-1, with TRBD2 identical over 9 bases. This CDR3 contains 16 residues. Per the germline V gene, CDR1 is SGHRS and CDR2 is YFSETQ. V shed 3 bases, J shed 4 bases, and the junction held 8 bases outside the gene matches.

The rearrangement links TRBV7-2 to TRBJ1-3; the D is unclear. This CDR3 has 17 residues. CDR1 is SGHTA and CDR2 is FQGNSA in the germline V gene. Trimming pared 4 bases from V and 2 bases from J, leaving 18 bases between. CDR3 amino acids: CASSYLGRTEAGNTIYF. As DNA, the CDR3 is TGTGCCAGCAGCTACTTAGGCAGGACGGAGGCTGGAAACACCATATATTTT. The complete variable domain, with remaining parts taken from reference TRBV7-2 and TRBJ1-3, reads GAGVSQSPSNKVTEKGKDVELRCDPISGHTALYWYRQSLGQGLEFLIYFQGNSAPDKSGLPSDRFSAERTGGSVSTLTIQRTQQEDSAVYLCASSYLGRTEAGNTIYFGEGSWLTVV.

This chain joins TRBV7-3 and TRBJ2-3; 8 nucleotides agree with TRBD2. CDR1 and CDR2 from the germline V gene are SGHTA and FQGTGA. V lost 4 bases and J lost 4; bases outside the gene matches: 4. The CDR3 sequence is 14 residues long. For the CDR3, the DNA is TGTGCCAGCAGCTCCGGGGGGGCCCCAGATACGCAGTATTTT. Its translation: CASSSGGAPDTQYF.

V and J are TRBV2 and TRBJ1-1; TRBD1 might be the D (5 bases). The CDR3 has 12 amino acids. Germline CDR1 and CDR2: SNHLY and FYNNEI. Trimming removed 5 bases from V and 4 bases from J, with 8 bases in between. The CDR3 bases are TGTGCCAGCAGTTCAGGGCCCACTGAAGCTTTCTTT. It specifies CASSSGPTEAFF. Together with reference TRBV2 and TRBJ1-1, the CDR3 gives the full variable domain: EPEVTQTPSHQVTQMGQEVILRCVPISNHLYFYWYRQILGQKVEFLVSFYNNEISEKSEIFDDQFSVERPDGSNFTLKIRSTKLEDSAMYFCASSSGPTEAFFGQGTRLTVV.

The gene calls are TRBV12-5 and TRBJ1-5, with a tentative D call TRBD1 (5 bases). V gave up 4 bases and J gave up 7 bases, with 11 bases separating them. This CDR3 is built from 13 residues. Per the germline V gene, CDR1 is LGHNT and CDR2 is FRNRAP. The CDR3 here is CASGSDRGQPQHF. DNA for the CDR3: TGTGCTAGTGGTTCGGATAGGGGCCAGCCCCAGCATTTT.

The chain recombines TRBV7-8 with TRBJ2-7; D perhaps matches TRBD2 (6 bases). CDR1 is SGHVS and CDR2 is FQNEAQ in the germline V gene. The V gene lost 1 base and the J gene lost 3 bases, with 13 bases spanning the gap. This CDR3 comprises 15 residues. CDR3 amino acids: CASSLGGDAYYEQYF. Here the CDR3 DNA reads TGTGCCAGCAGCTTAGGGGGGGACGCCTACTACGAGCAGTACTTC.

V gene TRBV18 combines with J gene TRBJ2-3; tentative D call: TRBD2 (6 bases). Germline-derived CDR1 and CDR2 are KGHSH and LQKENI. The CDR3 is made up of 15 amino acids. The V gene lost 1 base and the J gene lost 0 bases, with 8 bases spanning the gap. The CDR3 nucleotides read TGTGCCAGCTCACCACTGGGACTGAGCACAGATACGCAGTATTTT. Its protein product is CASSPLGLSTDTQYF.

The chain carries TRBV10-2 and TRBJ2-5; D may be TRBD2 (7 bases). Germline V lookup: CDR1 WSHSY, CDR2 SAAADI. V shed 9 bases and J shed 5 bases, with 16 bases lying between them. The CDR3 runs to 13 residues. CDR3 DNA: TGCGCCAGTTCTGCCGGGGGGCTGGAGACCCAGTACTTC. Translated, it gives CASSAGGLETQYF.

Only a few counts were recorded for this clone. The chain joins TRBV2 to TRBJ1-2, with 7 bases identical to TRBD1. CDR3 length: 13 residues. V gave up 10 bases and J gave up 4 bases; unmatched junction bases: 9. Germline loops: CDR1 SNHLY, CDR2 FYNNEI. The DNA of the CDR3 is TGTGCCACCAGACAGGGTTTTATCTATGGCTACACCTTC. Translation: CATRQGFIYGYTF.